The 29 T cell receptor beta chains presented below share a single source sample, sequenced in a study of CD8+ T cells in alopecia areata. cDNA reverse transcribed from extracted RNA served as the sequencing template. Repertoires were generated with immunoSEQ multiplex PCR, while TCRdb's copy carries only in-frame clones and drops some. The sample carries around 270,000 clones, roughly 50% recorded once. The treatment was: oral pan-JAK inhibitor, 5-10 mg twice daily. The material sequenced was CD4+ T cells sorted from blood, taken at week 24, from a patient treated with tofacitinib. The receptors come from a human donor with alopecia areata.

A few counts support this clone. The chain links TRBV5-1 to TRBJ1-6; D is undetermined. Germline assignment: CDR1 SGHRS and CDR2 YFSETQ. The CDR3 has 17 amino acids. Trimming took off 5 bases at V and 0 bases at J, with 15 bases between the two ends. The CDR3 reads CASRERAESSYNSPLHF. CDR3 DNA sequence: TGCGCCAGCAGGGAACGGGCGGAGAGCTCCTATAATTCACCCCTCCACTTT.

As regards this clone: The junction shows a germline mismatch at one end, possibly a read error. This rearrangement joins TRBV29-1 to TRBJ2-1; D is possibly TRBD1 or TRBD2 (5 bases each). This CDR3 has 14 residues. From germline, CDR1 is SQVTM and CDR2 ANQGSEA. As DNA, the CDR3 is TGCAGCGTTGTCCCGGGGCTAGACTACAGTGAGCAGTTCTTC. This codes for CSVVPGLDYSEQFF.

The chain combines TRBV20-1 with TRBJ2-3, with D uncertain. Trimming took 5 bases from V and 6 from J, leaving 9 bases between them. CDR1 DFQATT and CDR2 SNEGSKA come from the germline V gene (reference sequence). This CDR3 region has 11 residues. The CDR3 spells CSALPPDTQYF. As DNA, the CDR3 is TGCAGTGCTCTTCCTCCGGATACGCAGTATTTT.

This clone was detected many times. The chain employs TRBV6-1 and TRBJ1-1; TRBD1 matches at 7 bases. Trimming took 6 bases from V and 7 from J; bases not matched to a gene: 8. From germline, CDR1 is MNHNS and CDR2 SASEGT. The CDR3 loop spans 13 amino acids. DNA of the CDR3: TGTGCCAGCAGAATAGACAGGGCAAGTGAAGCTTTCTTT. Translation gives CASRIDRASEAFF.

The genes are TRBV30 and TRBJ2-2, with D possibly being TRBD1 (6 bases). V was clipped by 0 bases and J by 5 bases, with 19 bases between them. The germline V gene has CDR1 GTSNPN and CDR2 SVGIG (reference sequence). The CDR3 contains 17 residues. The CDR3 DNA reads as TGTGCCTGGAGTGTCGGTAGAGAGGGGGTTAGGACCGGGGAGCTGTTTTTT. Its protein is CAWSVGREGVRTGELFF. Drawing the rest from reference TRBV30 and TRBJ2-2, the complete variable domain is SQTIHQWPATLVQPVGSPLSLECTVEGTSNPNLYWYRQAAGRGLQLLFYSVGIGQISSEVPQNLSASRPQDRQFILSSKKLLLSDSGFYLCAWSVGREGVRTGELFFGEGSRLTVL.

The chain employs TRBV9 and TRBJ2-5, with 14 bases that match TRBD2. J gave up 5 bases and V 0 bases, and 3 bases lay outside the gene matches. The CDR3 is 16 residues long. The germline CDR1 and CDR2 sequences are SGDLS and YYNGEE. Written as DNA, the CDR3 is TGTGCCAGCAGCGTAGGGACTAGCGGGGGGTTGGAGACCCAGTACTTC. Translating gives CASSVGTSGGLETQYF.

CDR3 protein: CASSSGTFTSTSYEQYF. DNA for the CDR3: TGTGCCAGTAGTTCCGGGACTTTTACCTCCACATCCTACGAGCAGTACTTC. V is TRBV19 and J is TRBJ2-7; a weak D match, TRBD2 (6 bases). Trimming stripped 5 bases from V and 1 base from J, with 21 bases between. CDR3 length: 17 residues. The germline gives CDR1 LNHDA, CDR2 SQIVND (reference sequence).

The rearrangement joins TRBV29-1 to TRBJ1-3, with D unclear. Trimming left V 7 bases short and J 4 bases short, with 17 bases between. The CDR3 loop spans 14 amino acids. CDR1 and CDR2 from the germline V gene are SQVTM and ANQGSEA. The CDR3 coding sequence is TGCAGCGGCGACCCCGGCCTGGGGGGAAACACCATATATTTT. Translation: CSGDPGLGGNTIYF.

The chain combines TRBV6-6 with TRBJ1-6, with D unresolved. V gave up 2 bases and J gave up 12 bases, with 5 bases separating them. CDR1 is MNHNY, CDR2 SVGAGI, per germline (reference sequence). CDR3 size: 11 residues. CDR3 sequence reads: CASSYREPLHF. DNA of the CDR3: TGTGCCAGCAGTTACAGGGAACCCCTCCACTTT.

This clone has more than one count but fewer than ten. This rearrangement joins TRBV30 to TRBJ1-2; D perhaps matches TRBD1 (5 bases). Germline V gives CDR1 GTSNPN, CDR2 SVGIG (reference sequence). The CDR3 runs 15 residues. V gave up 0 bases and J gave up 5 bases, with 16 bases separating them. CDR3 DNA sequence: TGTGCCTGGAGTGTTGGAAGGGGCTCCTTTTATGGCTACACCTTC. This sequence encodes CAWSVGRGSFYGYTF.

The chain uses TRBV4-3 and TRBJ1-2; no definite D call. Trimming took off 1 base at V and 5 bases at J, with 11 bases between the two ends. The CDR3 is 14 residues long. Looked up from germline, CDR1 is LGHNA and CDR2 is YSLEER. In DNA, the CDR3 is TGCGCCAGCAGCCAAGTCCGGGCCCCTTATGGCTACACCTTC. Amino acids: CASSQVRAPYGYTF.

The V and J genes are TRBV15 and TRBJ2-7; TRBD2 aligns across 14 bases. Germline values: CDR1 LNHNV, CDR2 YYDKDF (reference sequence). J gave up 6 bases and V 2 bases, and 6 bases lay outside the gene matches. CDR3 size: 16 residues. This chain's CDR3 is CATSRLGLAGAGEQYF. CDR3 DNA sequence: TGTGCCACCAGCAGATTGGGACTAGCGGGGGCCGGCGAGCAGTACTTC.

In this sample, this clone turned up a few times. The gene calls are TRBV19 and TRBJ2-6, with D tentatively TRBD2 (5 bases). CDR1 is LNHDA and CDR2 is SQIVND in the germline V gene (reference sequence). The CDR3 loop spans 18 amino acids. V gave up 3 bases and J gave up 1 base, with 16 bases separating them. DNA for the CDR3: TGTGCCAGTAGTATTAGCGTAGTACGGGGTTCTGGGGCCAACGTCCTGACTTTC. It codes for CASSISVVRGSGANVLTF.

This chain connects TRBV2 to TRBJ1-6; 9 nucleotides align to TRBD1. The CDR3 runs to 15 residues. V was clipped by 4 bases and J by 9 bases; unmatched bases: 7. Germline loops: CDR1 SNHLY, CDR2 FYNNEI. This CDR3 reads CASSVGTGRTSPLHF. The CDR3 nucleotides read TGTGCCAGCAGTGTAGGGACAGGGAGGACTTCACCCCTCCACTTT.

In this sample, this clone turned up a few times. One end of the junction varies from germline; a read error may be responsible. The rearrangement joins TRBV11-2 to TRBJ2-7; no clear D. The germline V gene encodes CDR1 SGHAT and CDR2 FQNNGV. The length of the CDR3 is 13 residues. The CDR3 region is CASSLEVKGLAAF. CDR3 bases: TGTGCCAGCAGCTTAGAGGTGAAGGGATTGGCCGCCTTC.

This rearrangement joins TRBV5-4 to TRBJ2-5; 10 nucleotides line up with TRBD2. Germline-derived CDR1 and CDR2 are SGHNT and YYREEE (reference sequence). This CDR3 spans 15 amino acids. The ends lost 3 bases at V and 4 bases at J; junction bases unmatched: 6. CDR3 DNA: TGTGCCAGCAGCTCAGCGGGGGGGCTTGCAGAGACCCAGTACTTC. Encoded protein: CASSSAGGLAETQYF.

V gene TRBV28 combines with J gene TRBJ1-4; D is ambiguous. CDR3 length equals 17 residues. Trimming cost V 3 bases and J 7 bases, with 21 bases left between them. Looked up from germline, CDR1 is MDHEN and CDR2 is SYDVKM. The CDR3 bases are TGTGCCAGCAGTTTCCCCCCGACGAGGGTGGGCCCTGAAAAACTGTTTTTT. Translated, it gives CASSFPPTRVGPEKLFF.

The chain carries TRBV6-1 and TRBJ2-6, with D uncertain. The CDR3 consists of 15 residues. Germline V lookup: CDR1 MNHNS, CDR2 SASEGT. V was trimmed by 8 bases and J by 1 base, leaving 12 bases between them. The CDR3 DNA sequence: TGTGCCAGCGGGCCATCATTTTCTGGGGCCAACGTCCTGACTTTC. This codes for CASGPSFSGANVLTF.

The chain employs TRBV18 and TRBJ2-1, with 7 bases matching TRBD2. Germline assignment: CDR1 KGHSH and CDR2 LQKENI. The ends lost 3 bases at V and 3 bases at J; junction bases unmatched: 5. The CDR3 consists of 15 residues. The CDR3 DNA reads TGTGCCAGCTCACCCCAGCAGCGGGGCTACAATGAGCAGTTCTTC. Amino acid sequence: CASSPQQRGYNEQFF.

The chain carries TRBV28 and TRBJ2-1; D unresolved. Looked up from germline, CDR1 is MDHEN and CDR2 is SYDVKM. This CDR3 spans 13 amino acids. The V end was cut by 3 bases, the J end by 7 bases, with 10 bases between. Written as DNA, the CDR3 is TGTGCCAGCAGTTTTCTGTTTCGGAATGAGCAGTTCTTC. Amino acids: CASSFLFRNEQFF. The complete variable domain, with remaining parts taken from reference TRBV28 and TRBJ2-1, reads DVKVTQSSRYLVKRTGEKVFLECVQDMDHENMFWYRQDPGLGLRLIYFSYDVKMKEKGDIPEGYSVSREKKERFSLILESASTNQTSMYLCASSFLFRNEQFFGPGTRLTVL.

This clone is a singleton in its sample. This chain uses TRBV5-6 with TRBJ2-3, with D unresolved. Trimming took off 4 bases at V and 2 bases at J, with 8 bases between the two ends. The CDR3 extends over 13 amino acids. Per germline, CDR1 SGHDT and CDR2 YYEEEE. DNA for the CDR3: TGTGCCAGCAGCACCCTCACCACAGATACGCAGTATTTT. This translates into CASSTLTTDTQYF.

This chain joins TRBV27 and TRBJ1-1, with D uncertain. V was trimmed by 3 bases and J by 7 bases, leaving 12 bases between them. Germline values: CDR1 MNHEY, CDR2 SMNVEV (reference sequence). CDR3 length: 13 amino acids. This CDR3 is CASSFARFGEAFF. The CDR3 nucleotides read TGTGCCAGCAGTTTTGCCCGATTCGGTGAAGCTTTCTTT.

The CDR3 spells CASSPVGARETQYF. CDR3 sequence (DNA): TGTGCCAGCAGCCCGGTGGGGGCGCGTGAGACCCAGTACTTC. This chain uses TRBV5-6 with TRBJ2-5; D is perhaps TRBD1 (6 bases). This CDR3 region has 14 residues. Germline values: CDR1 SGHDT, CDR2 YYEEEE. The V end was cut by 4 bases, the J end by 5 bases, with 15 bases between.

Worth noting for this clone: Other DNA sequences in this specimen translate into the identical CDR3. This chain links TRBV29-1 with TRBJ1-1; the D gene is possibly TRBD1 (6 bases). This CDR3 has 13 residues. Germline-derived CDR1 and CDR2 are SQVTM and ANQGSEA. V was pared by 6 bases and J by 1 base, with 12 bases between. The CDR3 bases are TGCAGCGTCGAGGGGGGCCGGAACACTGAAGCTTTCTTT. The encoded protein is CSVEGGRNTEAFF.

The CDR3 reads CAWSVGLGYGYTF. CDR3 in DNA: TGTGCCTGGAGTGTGGGGCTTGGATATGGCTACACCTTC. V usage is TRBV30 and J usage is TRBJ1-2, with a tentative D call TRBD1 (5 bases). This CDR3 spans 13 amino acids. Germline CDR1 GTSNPN, CDR2 SVGIG (reference sequence). Trimming removed 0 bases at V and 5 bases at J, with 10 bases between.

The chain joins TRBV7-9 to TRBJ1-2; 9 bases line up with TRBD1. The V segment lost 8 bases and the J segment 7 bases; nucleotides outside the gene matches: 5. The CDR3 sequence is 12 residues long. Germline CDR1 and CDR2: SEHNR and FQNEAQ (reference sequence). DNA of the CDR3: TGTGCCAGCTCGCTGACAGGGGGTGGCTACACCTTC. Protein: CASSLTGGGYTF.

The chain recombines TRBV30 with TRBJ1-1; D not certain. The V and J ends lost 4 bases and 4 bases respectively, with 10 bases between them. From germline, CDR1 is GTSNPN and CDR2 SVGIG (reference sequence). The CDR3 spans 12 residues. The CDR3 sequence is CAWKRWGTEAFF. DNA for the CDR3: TGTGCCTGGAAGAGGTGGGGCACTGAAGCTTTCTTT.

The genes are TRBV28 and TRBJ2-3, with D unresolved. Looked up from germline, CDR1 is MDHEN and CDR2 is SYDVKM. V dropped 2 bases and J dropped 6 bases, with 9 bases sitting between them. The CDR3 runs to 13 residues. The CDR3 DNA is TGTGCCAGCAGTTTAAGTCGAGCGGATACGCAGTATTTT. This encodes CASSLSRADTQYF.

This clone was detected only a few times. The rearrangement uses TRBV9 and TRBJ1-1; 8 bases are a match to TRBD1. Germline V lookup: CDR1 SGDLS, CDR2 YYNGEE. After removal of 4 bases from V and 6 bases from J, the junction contained 5 bases not matched to a gene. The CDR3 runs to 13 residues. The CDR3 nucleotides read TGTGCCAGCAGCTTTGGACAGGGCTCTGAAGCTTTCTTT. This translates into CASSFGQGSEAFF.